This TCR beta chain was profiled in a study of vaccination effects on CD4 cells after COVID-19. Expansion of antigen-specific CD4+ T cells with viral peptide pools was carried out by the ViraFEST assay before sequencing. Isolation of CD4+ T cells took place after less than twelve days of culture. The person had a PCR-confirmed SARS-CoV-2 infection during March to December 2020. Concerning this clone itself: Its antigen is currently unknown.

CDR3 length: 14 amino acids. CDR1 and CDR2 from the germline V gene are MNHNS and SASEGT. The V end was cut by 2 bases, the J end by 0 bases, with 7 bases between. The table came from immunoSEQ multiplex PCR; TCRdb's copy has only in-frame clones and leaves some out. The sample lists around 49,000 clones; around 75% were seen once. The genes are TRBV6-1 and TRBJ1-2; no firm D call. The starting material was CD4+ T cells from PBMCs cultured with a peptide pool, obtained before COVID-19 vaccination. The receptor comes from a human donor who had a prior SARS-CoV-2 infection. The CDR3 loop reads CASSEQAANYGYTF. The CDR3 region has the DNA TGTGCCAGCAGTGAACAGGCCGCTAACTATGGCTACACCTTC.